This is a list of T cell receptor beta chains from one sample in a study of regulatory and conventional T cells in RAG deficiency. TCRdb's table, derived via immunoSEQ multiplex PCR, lists solely in-frame clones and lacks some. The table includes over 9,500 clones, 85% to 95% detected once. The sample was also linked to a second study, of regulatory T cells.

The sequenced material came from CD4+ effector T cells sorted from blood. These receptor sequences come from a human donor in good health. CDR3s include the opening cysteine and the closing phenylalanine or tryptophan. The D gene is left open where the match is weak. A row's size may be missing; if present it is once, few, many or a size class.

J,D,V,size,DNA,CDR3
TRBJ2-1,TRBD1,TRBV7-9,-,TGTGCCAGCAGCCCATTGGGACAGGGGGCCACCGATGAGCAGTTCTTC,CASSPLGQGATDEQFF
TRBJ2-1,-,TRBV28,once,TGTGCCAGCAGTACCCCAGCGGTACATGAGCAGTTCTTC,CASSTPAVHEQFF
TRBJ2-7,-,TRBV6-1,-,TGTGCCAGCAGTGTAGGGCAGATCCCCTACGAGCAGTACTTC,CASSVGQIPYEQYF
TRBJ2-3,TRBD2,TRBV19,-,TGTGCCAGTAGGATGACTAGCGGGGGGCCCACAGATACGCAGTATTTT,CASRMTSGGPTDTQYF
TRBJ2-6,-,TRBV6-6,-,TGTGCCAGCAGCGTAGTTGGGTCAACTGGGGCCAACGTCCTGACTTTC,CASSVVGSTGANVLTF
TRBJ1-1,-,TRBV28,-,TGTGCCAGCAGTTTGGATACTGACACTGAAGCTTTCTTT,CASSLDTDTEAFF
TRBJ2-5,-,TRBV5-1,once,TGCGCCAGCAGCTTAGGGGGGATCGAGACCCAGTACTTC,CASSLGGIETQYF
TRBJ1-2,-,TRBV19,-,TGTGCCAGTAGTATGCTGGGTAGCGGCTACACCTTC,CASSMLGSGYTF
TRBJ1-1,-,TRBV30,-,TGTGCCTGGAGTGTACGGAAGGGCACTGAAGCTTTCTTT,CAWSVRKGTEAFF
TRBJ1-5,-,TRBV6-1,-,TGTGCCAGCAGTGGATTAGTTGGGACCAATCAGCCCCAGCATTTT,CASSGLVGTNQPQHF
TRBJ2-1,-,TRBV21-1,-,TGTGCCACCCCGGGACTAGCGGGAGAGAGTTGTGAGCAGTTCTTC,CATPGLAGESCEQFF
TRBJ2-7,-,TRBV2,-,TGTGCCAGCCTTAGGGTGGGGAACTACGAGCAGTACTTC,CASLRVGNYEQYF
TRBJ1-3,-,TRBV18,few,TGTGCCAGCTCTCGGACTGACTCTGGAAACACCATATATTTT,CASSRTDSGNTIYF